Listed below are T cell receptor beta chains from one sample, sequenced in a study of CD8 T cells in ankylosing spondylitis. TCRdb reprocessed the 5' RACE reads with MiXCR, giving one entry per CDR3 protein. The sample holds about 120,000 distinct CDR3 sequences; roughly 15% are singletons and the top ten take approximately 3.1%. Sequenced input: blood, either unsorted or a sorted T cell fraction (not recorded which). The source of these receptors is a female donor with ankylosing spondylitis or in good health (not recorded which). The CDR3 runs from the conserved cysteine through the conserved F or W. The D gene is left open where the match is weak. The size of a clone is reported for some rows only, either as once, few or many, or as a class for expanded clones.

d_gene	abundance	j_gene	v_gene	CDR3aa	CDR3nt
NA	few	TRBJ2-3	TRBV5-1	CASSLIVSGGRDTQYF	TGCGCCAGCAGCTTGATTGTTTCAGGGGGGCGTGATACGCAGTATTTT
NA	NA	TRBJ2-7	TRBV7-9	CASSLALDEQYF	TGTGCCAGCAGCTTAGCGCTCGACGAGCAGTACTTC
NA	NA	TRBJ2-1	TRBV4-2	CASSQDSGGEFF	TGTGCCAGCAGCCAAGATTCAGGGGGGGAGTTCTTC
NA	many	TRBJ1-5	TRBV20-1	CSARDSGAEVAQHF	TGCAGTGCTAGAGATTCAGGGGCCGAAGTGGCCCAGCATTTT
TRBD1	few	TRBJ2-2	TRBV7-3	CASSSPGTGVAGELFF	TGTGCCAGCAGCTCCCCCGGGACAGGGGTGGCCGGGGAGCTGTTTTTT
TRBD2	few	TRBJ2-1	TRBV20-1	CSASFLAGEQFF	TGCAGTGCTAGTTTCCTAGCGGGGGAGCAGTTCTTC
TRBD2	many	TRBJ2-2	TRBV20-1	CSANIGTSLNTGELFF	TGCAGTGCGAATATCGGGACTAGCTTGAACACCGGGGAGCTGTTTTTT
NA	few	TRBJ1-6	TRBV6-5	CASRAGSYALHF	TGTGCCAGCAGAGCGGGCAGTTATGCCCTCCACTTT
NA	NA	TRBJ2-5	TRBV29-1	CSALPMGCETQYF	TGCAGCGCCCTACCTATGGGGTGCGAGACCCAGTACTTC
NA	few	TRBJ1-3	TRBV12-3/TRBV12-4	CASSLGQTGNTIYF	TGTGCCAGCAGTTTAGGACAGACTGGAAACACCATATATTTT
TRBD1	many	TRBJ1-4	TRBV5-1	CASSLGTGTTNEKLFF	TGCGCCAGCAGCTTGGGGACAGGGACAACTAATGAAAAACTGTTTTTT
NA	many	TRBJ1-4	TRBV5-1	CASSLDTTNEKLFF	TGCGCCAGCAGCTTGGATACAACTAATGAAAAACTGTTTTTT
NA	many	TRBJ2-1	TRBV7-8	CASSLAGTKIYEQFF	TGTGCCAGCAGCTTAGCCGGGACCAAGATTTATGAGCAGTTCTTC
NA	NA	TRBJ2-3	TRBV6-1	CASRKVSAPTDTQYF	TGTGCCAGCAGGAAGGTGTCAGCCCCTACAGATACGCAGTATTTT
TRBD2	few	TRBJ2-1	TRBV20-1	CSATQSSGTAEQFF	TGCAGTGCTACACAGTCTAGCGGGACAGCTGAGCAGTTCTTC
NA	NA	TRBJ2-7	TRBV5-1	CASSGQGGGDEQYF	TGCGCCAGCAGCGGCCAGGGCGGAGGGGACGAGCAGTACTTC
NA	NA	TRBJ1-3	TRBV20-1	CSARDAGTTGNTIYF	TGCAGTGCTAGAGATGCCGGGACGACTGGAAACACCATATATTTT
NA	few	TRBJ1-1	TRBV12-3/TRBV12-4	CASIAFMNTEAFF	TGTGCCAGCATCGCATTCATGAACACTGAAGCTTTCTTT
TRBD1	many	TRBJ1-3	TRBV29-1	CSAATGRSGNTIYF	TGCAGCGCAGCGACAGGGCGGTCTGGAAACACCATATATTTT
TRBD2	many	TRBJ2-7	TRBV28	CASRGRGNYEQYF	TGTGCCAGCAGAGGGAGGGGAAATTACGAGCAGTACTTC
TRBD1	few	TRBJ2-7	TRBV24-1	CATSEGDRVGSYEQYF	TGTGCCACCAGTGAAGGGGACAGGGTGGGATCCTACGAGCAGTACTTC
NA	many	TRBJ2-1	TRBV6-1	CASSEEGLGYNEQFF	TGTGCCAGCAGTGAAGAGGGGCTGGGTTACAATGAGCAGTTCTTC
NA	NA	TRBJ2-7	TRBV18	CASSRTAAYEQYF	TGTGCCAGCTCTCGGACAGCGGCCTACGAGCAGTACTTC
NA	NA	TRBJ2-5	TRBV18	CASSRQEGETQYF	TGTGCCAGCTCACGCCAGGAGGGTGAGACCCAGTACTTC
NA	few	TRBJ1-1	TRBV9	CASSASRGTEAFF	TGTGCCAGCAGCGCCAGCCGGGGCACTGAAGCTTTCTTT
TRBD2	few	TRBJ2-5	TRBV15	CATSRDWGLAAQETQYF	TGTGCCACCAGCAGAGACTGGGGACTAGCGGCCCAAGAGACCCAGTACTTC
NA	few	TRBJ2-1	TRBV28	CASSGNNNEQFF	TGTGCCAGCAGCGGAAACAACAATGAGCAGTTCTTC
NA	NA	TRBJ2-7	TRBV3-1	CASSQGEPGEQYF	TGTGCCAGCAGCCAAGGGGAACCCGGCGAGCAGTACTTC
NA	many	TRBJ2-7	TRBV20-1	CSARDPGKLYEQYF	TGCAGTGCTAGAGACCCAGGGAAACTCTACGAGCAGTACTTC
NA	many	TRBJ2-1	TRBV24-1	CATSERNSPSYNEQFF	TGTGCCACCAGTGAACGCAACAGCCCCTCCTACAATGAGCAGTTCTTC
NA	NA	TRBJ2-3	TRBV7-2	CASSLSGSSRDTQYF	TGTGCCAGCAGCCTCTCGGGATCTAGCAGAGATACGCAGTATTTT